This TCR beta chain was identified in a study of T cells after posttransplantation cyclophosphamide. General observations from the study: Tissue-infiltrating T cells from skin or gut overlapped little with blood T cells. TRB clonality was highly associated with recipient CMV seropositivity and reactivation. Later post-transplant blood repertoires were often dominated by donor CD8+ memory clones.

Measured with immunoSEQ multiplex PCR; TCRdb has only the in-frame clones, and not every one. The sample lists almost 2,500 clones, 75% to 90% seen once, with about 25% in the top ten. Cyclophosphamide on days +3 and +4 followed busulfan-fludarabine conditioning and a marrow graft. In the case of this clone: Antigen: not known.

The CDR3 is 14 residues long. The V and J ends lost 6 bases and 2 bases, in that order; junction bases with no gene match: 6. Germline lookup yields CDR1 SGHRS and CDR2 YFSETQ. Source: PBMCs, taken after allogeneic stem cell transplant with posttransplant cyclophosphamide. This clonotype was sampled from a male patient in his 30s who received an allogeneic stem cell transplant from a related donor, was CMV-positive, and had acute GVHD only. Some T cells may be the graft donor's. This chain joins TRBV5-1 and TRBJ2-3, with 7 bases matching TRBD2. CDR3 in DNA: TGCGCCAGCAACGAAGCGGGGACCACAGATACGCAGTATTTT. Its protein product is CASNEAGTTDTQYF.